These T cell receptor beta chains were read from a single sample in a study of T-cell memory formation after mild COVID-19. One entry per CDR3 protein, called by TCRdb with MiXCR from the 5' RACE reads. The table has more than 450,000 distinct CDR3 sequences, approximately 19% seen once. Source material: PBMCs or a T cell subset sorted from them (not recorded which). Receptors originate from an adult woman who had mild COVID-19 (a few samples of this study predate the infection). Cell type and time point are not known. CDR3s include the opening cysteine and the closing phenylalanine or tryptophan. D genes are given only for firm matches. The size field is filled for only some rows; it gives once, few, many or a size class.

clone_size	j_call	v_call	d_call	cdr3_aa	cdr3_nt
NA	TRBJ2-2	TRBV4-1	TRBD2	CASSRRSSGGTGELFF	TGCGCCAGCAGCCGCAGATCCAGCGGGGGAACCGGGGAGCTGTTTTTT
NA	TRBJ2-1	TRBV5-1	TRBD2	CASSPWDYYNEQFF	TGCGCCAGCAGCCCCTGGGACTACTACAATGAGCAGTTCTTC
NA	TRBJ2-5	TRBV5-1	NA	CASSLNRAYPVETQYF	TGCGCCAGCAGCTTGAATCGGGCCTACCCGGTGGAGACCCAGTACTTC
NA	TRBJ1-2	TRBV30	NA	CAWSVNRAGVDGYTF	TGTGCCTGGAGTGTAAATCGGGCAGGGGTTGATGGCTACACCTTC
few	TRBJ1-1	TRBV6-6	TRBD1	CASSYTQGALAMNTEAFF	TGTGCCAGCAGTTACACACAGGGGGCCTTGGCCATGAACACTGAAGCTTTCTTT
NA	TRBJ1-6	TRBV20-1	TRBD1	CSARDRDNSPLHF	TGCAGTGCCCGGGACAGGGATAATTCACCCCTCCACTTT
NA	TRBJ1-1	TRBV18	NA	CASSPEQGKNTEAFF	TGTGCCAGCTCACCAGAGCAGGGCAAGAACACTGAAGCTTTCTTT
few	TRBJ2-7	TRBV28	TRBD2	CASSRGGSLGEQYF	TGTGCCAGCAGTCGGGGGGGGAGCCTCGGCGAGCAGTACTTC
once	TRBJ1-3	TRBV24-1	NA	CATSGHVRDTIYF	TGTGCCACCAGTGGTCACGTTCGGGACACCATATATTTT
NA	TRBJ2-1	TRBV10-3	NA	CAIGGTLWDNEQFF	TGTGCCATCGGGGGGACCCTGTGGGACAATGAGCAGTTCTTC
few	TRBJ2-1	TRBV7-2	TRBD2	CASSLALLGEGPYNEQFF	TGTGCCAGCAGCTTAGCCCTATTAGGGGAGGGCCCCTACAATGAGCAGTTCTTC
few	TRBJ2-2	TRBV12-3/TRBV12-4	NA	CASSLWGATGELFF	TGTGCCAGCAGTTTATGGGGTGCCACCGGGGAGCTGTTTTTT
once	TRBJ1-5	TRBV5-6	NA	CASSLSWDQPQHF	TGTGCCAGCAGCTTGTCCTGGGATCAGCCCCAGCATTTT
NA	TRBJ2-5	TRBV5-1	NA	CASSPGPGPQETQYF	TGCGCCAGCAGCCCGGGTCCGGGGCCCCAAGAGACCCAGTACTTC
few	TRBJ1-2	TRBV7-9	NA	CASSLGDRSYGYTF	TGTGCCAGCAGCTTAGGAGACAGAAGCTATGGCTACACCTTC
NA	TRBJ1-1	TRBV5-1	TRBD1	CASSNQDRGITEAFF	TGCGCCAGCAGCAACCAGGACAGGGGGATCACTGAAGCTTTCTTT
NA	TRBJ1-5	TRBV20-1	TRBD1	CSARGGTGGNQPQHF	TGCAGTGCTAGGGGGGGAACAGGGGGCAATCAGCCCCAGCATTTT
few	TRBJ1-2	TRBV6-5	TRBD1	CASRIPGGSYGYTF	TGTGCCAGCAGAATTCCAGGGGGGTCCTATGGCTACACCTTC
NA	TRBJ2-7	TRBV6-5	NA	CASSYSPRAGSYEQYF	TGTGCCAGCAGTTACTCCCCAAGGGCAGGCTCCTACGAGCAGTACTTC
NA	TRBJ1-5	TRBV5-6	NA	CASSSQWGRDQPQHF	TGTGCCAGCAGCTCCCAATGGGGTAGGGATCAGCCCCAGCATTTT
NA	TRBJ1-5	TRBV7-9	TRBD1	CASSGGQGNQPQHF	TGTGCCAGCAGCGGAGGACAGGGGAATCAGCCCCAGCATTTT
many	TRBJ1-2	TRBV4-1	NA	CASSQEDAGTGYTF	TGCGCCAGCAGCCAAGAGGACGCAGGGACTGGCTACACCTTC
NA	TRBJ2-3	TRBV6-6	TRBD2	CASISRGGSLGDTQYF	TGTGCCAGCATCAGCCGAGGCGGGAGCCTTGGGGATACGCAGTATTTT
NA	TRBJ2-1	TRBV7-3	TRBD2	CASSSAQAGGYNEQFF	TGTGCCAGCAGCTCCGCCCAAGCGGGAGGGTACAATGAGCAGTTCTTC
few	TRBJ1-1	TRBV12-3/TRBV12-4	NA	CASTWTAKNTEAFF	TGTGCCAGCACCTGGACAGCAAAGAACACTGAAGCTTTCTTT
NA	TRBJ1-1	TRBV5-8	NA	CASNRKGFAEAFF	TGTGCCAGCAACCGAAAGGGGTTTGCTGAAGCTTTCTTT
NA	TRBJ2-1	TRBV6-2/TRBV6-3	TRBD2	CASSLRSGSEQFF	TGTGCCAGCAGTCTCCGCAGCGGGAGTGAGCAGTTCTTC
NA	TRBJ2-2	TRBV7-9	NA	CASSPRQLGTGELFF	TGTGCCAGCAGCCCGCGGCAGTTGGGTACCGGGGAGCTGTTTTTT
NA	TRBJ2-5	TRBV11-2	NA	CASSLIRSSRTKETQYF	TGTGCCAGCAGCTTAATCAGGTCTAGCCGAACAAAAGAGACCCAGTACTTC
NA	TRBJ2-7	TRBV30	TRBD2	CAWGASGRYEQYF	TGTGCCTGGGGGGCTAGCGGGAGATACGAGCAGTACTTC
NA	TRBJ1-2	TRBV20-1	NA	CSARVGDGYTF	TGCAGTGCCAGGGTTGGAGATGGCTACACCTTC
NA	TRBJ2-7	TRBV7-9	TRBD2	CASSGWVSGRTHEQYF	TGTGCCAGCAGCGGATGGGTTAGCGGGAGGACCCACGAGCAGTACTTC
NA	TRBJ2-1	TRBV30	TRBD2	CAWSTAGLQFF	TGTGCCTGGAGTACCGCGGGACTACAGTTCTTC
NA	TRBJ2-1	TRBV2	TRBD2	CASSETTSGGGEQFF	TGTGCCAGCAGTGAAACGACTAGCGGGGGGGGTGAGCAGTTCTTC
few	TRBJ2-1	TRBV24-1	NA	CATSGGTAPYNEQFF	TGTGCCACCAGTGGCGGGACGGCCCCCTACAATGAGCAGTTCTTC